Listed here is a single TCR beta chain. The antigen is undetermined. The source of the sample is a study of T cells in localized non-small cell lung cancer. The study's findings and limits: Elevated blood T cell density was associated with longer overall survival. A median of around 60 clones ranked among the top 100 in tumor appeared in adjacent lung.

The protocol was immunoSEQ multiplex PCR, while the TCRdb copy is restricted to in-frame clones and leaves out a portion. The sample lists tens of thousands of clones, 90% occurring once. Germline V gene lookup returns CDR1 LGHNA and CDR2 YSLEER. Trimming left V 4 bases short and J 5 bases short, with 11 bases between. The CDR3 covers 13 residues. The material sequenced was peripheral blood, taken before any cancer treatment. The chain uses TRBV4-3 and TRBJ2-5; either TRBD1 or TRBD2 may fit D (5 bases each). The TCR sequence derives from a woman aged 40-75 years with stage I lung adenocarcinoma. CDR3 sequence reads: CASSRDGRETQYF. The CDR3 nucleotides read TGCGCCAGCAGCCGGGACGGTAGGGAGACCCAGTACTTC.